A single sample gave rise to the 8 T cell receptor beta chains below, sequenced in a study of cytomegalovirus exposure and HLA in healthy donors. In the PCR, 60 Vbeta and 13 Jbeta primers were used. Sequencing used immunoSEQ multiplex PCR; TCRdb keeps in-frame clones, though not all of them. The repertoire holds around 130,000 clones, more than 65% seen once, with approximately 2.6% in the top ten. The sample taken for sequencing was PBMCs. The receptors come from a woman aged 55 to 70 in good health and CMV-seropositive.

The chain links TRBV6-6 to TRBJ2-7; D might be TRBD1 (6 bases). Germline lookup yields CDR1 MNHNY and CDR2 SVGAGI (reference sequence). V lost 6 bases and J 1 base, leaving 13 bases between the germline ends. CDR3 length: 14 amino acids. CDR3: CASRRQEASYEQYF. The CDR3 nucleotides read TGTGCCAGCAGGAGACAGGAGGCGTCCTACGAGCAGTACTTC.

This clone was found a few times. The J gene is TRBJ1-1, the V gene TRBV5-1; D gene ambiguous. Germline V gives CDR1 SGHRS, CDR2 YFSETQ. This CDR3 has 13 amino acids. Trimming removed 7 bases from V and 1 base from J, with 11 bases in between. Here the CDR3 DNA reads TGCGCCAGCCGCCAAGTGGCGAACACTGAAGCTTTCTTT. It specifies CASRQVANTEAFF.

The table lists this clone with a few counts. The same CDR3 can be traced to other DNA sequences in this sample. The V and J genes are TRBV9 and TRBJ1-1; D remains unclear. CDR3 size: 13 residues. V was cut by 0 bases and J by 5 bases, with 8 bases left in between. In germline, CDR1 is SGDLS, CDR2 YYNGEE. This CDR3 is CASSVAPGTEAFF. Written as DNA, the CDR3 is TGTGCCAGCAGCGTAGCTCCGGGGACTGAAGCTTTCTTT. Drawing the rest from reference TRBV9 and TRBJ1-1, the complete variable domain is DSGVTQTPKHLITATGQRVTLRCSPRSGDLSVYWYQQSLDQGLQFLIQYYNGEERAKGNILERFSAQQFPDLHSELNLSSLELGDSALYFCASSVAPGTEAFFGQGTRLTVV.

This clone was picked up a small number of times. The V call is TRBV7-8, the J call TRBJ1-2; a weak D match, TRBD1 (5 bases). CDR3 length equals 16 residues. From germline, CDR1 is SGHVS and CDR2 FQNEAQ. Trimming removed 6 bases from V and 3 bases from J, with 20 bases in between. The CDR3 nucleotides are TGTGCCAGCAGGCTCGGTCCCGGGGGGGACTACTATGGCTACACCTTC. This translates into CASRLGPGGDYYGYTF. Based on the CDR3 plus reference TRBV7-8 and TRBJ1-2, the full variable domain is GAGVSQSPRYKVAKRGQDVALRCDPISGHVSLFWYQQALGQGPEFLTYFQNEAQLDKSGLPSDRFFAERPEGSVSTLKIQRTQQEDSAVYLCASRLGPGGDYYGYTFGSGTRLTVV.

This chain links TRBV7-9 with TRBJ2-7, with TRBD1 matching over 7 bases. Germline assignment: CDR1 SEHNR and CDR2 FQNEAQ (reference sequence). V shed 6 bases, J shed 2 bases, and the junction held 4 bases outside the gene matches. There are 13 residues in the CDR3. This CDR3 is CASSGDSPYEQYF. The DNA of the CDR3 is TGTGCCAGCAGTGGGGACAGTCCCTACGAGCAGTACTTC.

The chain joins TRBV9 to TRBJ2-7, with 9 bases that match TRBD1. There are 14 residues in the CDR3. Looked up from germline, CDR1 is SGDLS and CDR2 is YYNGEE. The J segment lost 6 bases and the V segment lost 4 bases, leaving 8 bases of the junction unmatched. The CDR3 sequence is CASSRGQGSAEQYF. The CDR3 DNA reads TGTGCCAGCAGCCGGGGACAGGGATCGGCCGAGCAGTACTTC.

The chain employs TRBV9 and TRBJ2-7; D is possibly TRBD1 (6 bases). Per germline, CDR1 SGDLS and CDR2 YYNGEE. V lost 4 bases, J lost 5 bases, and 16 bases lay in between. CDR3 size: 14 residues. CDR3 in DNA: TGTGCCAGCAGCCGTATGTCACAGGGTAACGAGCAGTACTTC. Its protein product is CASSRMSQGNEQYF.

V is TRBV18 and J is TRBJ2-7, with TRBD1 identical over 8 bases. The trim removed 2 bases at V and 1 base at J, leaving 10 bases unmatched. There are 17 residues in the CDR3. The germline gives CDR1 KGHSH, CDR2 LQKENI. The CDR3 sequence is CASSPKPGQVRSYEQYF. CDR3 nucleotides: TGTGCCAGCTCACCAAAGCCGGGACAGGTGAGATCCTACGAGCAGTACTTC.